The entry that follows covers one T cell receptor beta chain sequence. Its antigen is unknown. Base qualities are not provided; no much larger clone lies one nucleotide away. The same CDR3 arises from other DNA sequences in this sample as well. The library was obtained by the immunoSEQ multiplex PCR assay. A mixture of 60 forward primers for TCR Vbeta segments and 13 reverse primers for TCR Jbeta segments was used in the multiplex PCR. The CDR3 region of rearranged TCR beta genes was amplified from genomic DNA with a multiplex PCR assay. Amplified TCR beta libraries were sequenced as 87-base-pair reads on the Illumina HiSeq System. The authors' pipeline ran thus. A later analysis counted 75 million to 100 million unique TCR beta chains across the 640 or so repertoires, and about 10 million of these chains were shared by at least two donors. A nearest-neighbor algorithm error-corrected the raw reads and collapsed the reads into unique sequences, merging closely related sequences to remove PCR and sequencing errors. To assign V, D and J gene segments, CDR3 sequences were aligned to IMGT reference sequences. Each retained sequence needed at least a six-nucleotide match to both a V gene segment and a J gene segment. A rearrangement counted as productive if the CDR3 had no stop codons and remained in frame with V and J, and every other rearrangement counted as non-productive. Following IMGT convention, CDR3 was defined as the stretch from the second conserved V-encoded cysteine to the conserved J-encoded phenylalanine. The earlier analysis of approximately 500 of the donors excluded sequences that lacked an unambiguous match to a single V gene segment. An earlier analysis of almost 600 of the donors classified V segments as functional when productive rearrangements were above 56.7% and as segregating when the standard deviation between donors was above 5%. A statistical classification framework was built for diagnosing cytomegalovirus status from the catalog of TCR beta chain sequences. In a later analysis, V and J genes were assigned by comparing TCR nucleotide sequences against IMGT/GENE-DB human TR gene sequences. The TCRdist pipeline was used in a later analysis to assign CDR3 sequences and most-parsimonious VDJ recombination scenarios. In a later analysis, each TCR beta chain was defined by its CDR3 amino acid sequence together with its V-gene family, and reads without a unique V-gene family were excluded. As a way to deal with suspected cross-contamination and a sequencing artifact, a later analysis dropped hundreds of nucleotide sequences that were highly shared and had low generation probability. For each public chain, a later analysis derived a clonal expansion index from normalized ranks of inferred template counts within each repertoire. In a later analysis, generation probabilities were computed using a VDJ recombination model fitted to out-of-frame rearrangements, and the results were checked against IGoR. In a later analysis, TCR-TCR, TCR-HLA and TCR-CMV co-occurrence was scored with hypergeometric tests, and a repertoire-size bias correction was applied to TCR pairs. To estimate false discovery rates, a later analysis permuted the HLA or CMV assignments 20 times. In a later analysis, co-occurring TCRs were grouped using DBSCAN, and TCRdist sequence similarity was added for clustering within HLA-allele-positive subsets. For co-occurrence clustering, repertoires with fewer than 30,000 or more than 120,000 public chains were excluded, along with roughly 5 repertoires with anomalous nucleotide sharing. Here the immuneACCESS table is served through TCRdb, limited to in-frame sequences with V and J called. Missing clones are a known gap in these copies; in checked studies unresolved V genes cover under half, and the rest lacks a known reason. The D gene and trimming were derived from the DNA, and the V and J assignments and clone size from that table. This sample gives 150,000 to 160,000 clones in total; roughly three quarters of them show up just once. The leading ten clones occupy about 13% of the sample.

The data belong to a study of cytomegalovirus exposure and HLA in healthy donors (dated 2017 in TCRdb). With respect to the entire study: An earlier analysis of more than 550 of the donors reported 250 to 300 Gb of sequence data and 117 million unique TCR beta sequences obtained from approximately 180 million T cells. An early release covering around 630 HLA-typed donors comprised about 290 gigabases of sequencing data and around 80 million unique TCR sequences. Of the roughly 390 genotyped donors, about 80% fell in the genetic ancestry cluster associated with self-reported Caucasian donors. The study was designed to test whether signatures of past pathogen exposure could be identified by cataloging public T cell receptors. Using immunosequencing, the study profiled T cell repertoires from approximately 700 subjects and related those repertoires to cytomegalovirus serostatus. Along with the approximately 700-subject first cohort, a separate validation cohort of some 130 different subjects was used. High-throughput TCR immunosequencing, statistical association of individual TCRs with disease status, and machine learning were combined to predict cytomegalovirus infection status. In a later analysis, previously published TCR beta repertoires from some 640 donors were re-analyzed and high-resolution HLA genotyping was added so that TCR occurrence patterns could be studied. In the later analysis, no new phenotypic data were used to find candidate immune exposures; instead, reliance was placed on TCR beta sequences and their occurrence across donors. An earlier analysis of 587 of the donors applied high-throughput TCR beta sequencing to assess whether each TCR beta V gene segment acted as functional or pseudogenic. Donor age, sex, ethnicity and CMV serostatus were collected together with the repertoire data. Genome-wide SNP genotypes for about three fifths of the roughly 670 donors were used in a later genetic analysis, which treated that subset as a discovery cohort. Every repertoire in the discovery cohort had been generated on one and the same sequencing platform. HLA typing included class I and class II loci at four-digit resolution. The number of typed donors differed by locus: about 620-640 for A, B, C, DRB1 and DQB1; 522 for DQA1; 606 for DPA1; and 400 to 480 for DPB1. Several DR-DQ haplotypes were treated as single units for association and clustering because of strong linkage in the cohort. Among roughly 400 genotyped donors of the cohort, an average of approximately 220,000 unique TCR beta nucleotide sequences was sequenced per donor, of which 15% to 20% were non-productive.

In total, more than 500 healthy bone marrow donors made up the cohort. At the time of sampling, every cohort member was nominally healthy, though immune exposures that went unrecorded were likely present. The donor was CMV seropositive and belonged to the group of about 290 seropositive cohort members. Each donor provided a peripheral blood sample, and peripheral blood mononuclear cells were used for TCR beta sequencing. The Qiagen DNeasy Blood Extraction Kit was used to extract genomic DNA from the blood cell samples. The paper as a whole reports these results and caveats: The 87-base-pair reads could not distinguish some IMGT-functional V segments, including TRBV6-2 and TRBV6-3, so those segments were excluded. Linkage disequilibrium might explain the correlated functional status among segregating V segments, but an unknown experimental factor could not be excluded. A cluster of highly shared sequence variants was judged likely to represent a technical artifact of the sequencing pipeline. It was suggested by the authors that the approach could potentially be generalized to other disease states and immunological phenotypes. This cohort had only TCR beta chains sequenced, and the lack of alpha or paired-chain data limited which features could be detected. When HLA alleles, especially DR and DQ, strongly co-occurred, TCR associations were difficult to assign to individual alleles. The presence/absence analyses assumed that sequencing depth was roughly uniform across donors, and that assumption may not be true. Broadly in line with IMGT annotations, most TCR beta V segments showed up in productive rearrangements about 90% or about 30% of the time in an earlier analysis of approximately 640 of the donors. Most TCR sequences were seen in very few donors, while some public TCRs were found in many individuals. According to a later analysis, TCR association rates differed among HLA loci, with DRB1 alleles showing the most associated TCRs and HLA-C alleles showing the fewest. In a later genetic analysis, fewer N-insertions in productive TCRs were reported among donors in an Asian-associated ancestry cluster than the roughly 700-donor mean. For the cohort, immune exposure information was limited to CMV serostatus. The study gave a list of about 160 TCR beta chains associated with cytomegalovirus. A further reported finding was that TCR beta sequences accurately predicted the HLA-A and HLA-B alleles for most subjects in the first cohort. In vitro tests confirmed that a few of the cytomegalovirus-associated TCR beta chains recognize cytomegalovirus antigens. A later analysis associated about 18,000 TCR beta sequences with specific HLA alleles at a false discovery rate of 0.05. The classifier was reported to diagnose cytomegalovirus status with high specificity and sensitivity in both the original and validation cohorts. Several of the top co-occurrence clusters appeared to be linked to parvovirus B19, influenza, CMV and Epstein-Barr virus, according to a later analysis. According to a later analysis, most CMV-associated TCR beta chains appeared to be HLA-restricted, and the HLA associations seemed to be driven largely by CMV exposure. An association between a missense DCLRE1C variant and V-gene and J-gene trimming of TCR beta chains was found in a later genetic analysis and replicated in an independent cohort. In a later analysis, HLA-associated TCR beta chains showed more clonal expansion and lower generation probabilities than non-associated chains that were equally common. Because counts were too low, seventeen rarely observed V segments, including chromosome 9 orphons, were excluded from the earlier analysis of 500 to 700 of the donors. HLA typing was unavailable for some donors at each locus, so association tests used only the typed subset.

For CDR1 and CDR2, the germline V gene (reference sequence) lists SEHNR and FQNEAQ. The CDR3 covers 16 residues, taking in both the cysteine and the phenylalanine. This entry keeps only the CDR3 DNA: 48 bases, framed from base 1. Relative to germline, V is 1 base shorter and J is 2 bases shorter, with 15 bases between their ends. This chain is built from TRBV7-9 and TRBJ2-7, and the D gene may be TRBD2, 7 bases matching. The TCR originated in a young man in good health and CMV-seropositive. Sequenced sample: PBMCs. The DNA is TGTGCCAGCAGCTTAGGTACGGGGGGCCAGACCTACGAGCAGTACTTC. Its translation is CASSLGTGGQTYEQYF.